Listed here are 6 T cell receptor beta chains from one sample, sequenced in a study of blood T cell repertoires in COVID-19. Measured with immunoSEQ multiplex PCR; TCRdb has only the in-frame clones, and not every one. The sample lists almost 250,000 clones, 86% occurring once. Sequences were obtained from peripheral blood. The receptors originated from a woman aged 55-69 years who had recovered from COVID-19.

The V and J genes are TRBV3-1 (or the pseudogene TRBV3-2) and TRBJ2-2; TRBD2 agrees at 8 bases. Germline-derived CDR1 and CDR2 are LGHDT and YNNKEL (reference sequence). V shed 2 bases, J shed 4 bases, and the junction held 6 bases outside the gene matches. The CDR3 spans 16 residues. CDR3 in amino acids: CASSQWGLGGTGELFF. CDR3 coding DNA: TGTGCCAGCAGCCAATGGGGACTAGGTGGCACCGGGGAGCTGTTTTTT.

The chain employs TRBV20-1 and TRBJ1-4, with a possible D match to TRBD1 (5 bases). Germline V lookup: CDR1 DFQATT, CDR2 SNEGSKA (reference sequence). The CDR3 has 11 amino acids. The CDR3 protein is CGGGYNEKLFF. The CDR3 DNA sequence: TGCGGGGGGGGGTATAATGAAAAACTGTTTTTT.

This chain connects TRBV6-5 to TRBJ1-4; D unclear. Germline-derived CDR1 and CDR2 are MNHEY and SVGAGI. V was trimmed by 3 bases and J by 8 bases, leaving 4 bases between them. There are 11 residues in the CDR3. CDR3: CASSYSEKLFF. The DNA of the CDR3 is TGTGCCAGCAGTTATAGCGAAAAACTGTTTTTT.

V usage is TRBV10-3 and J usage is TRBJ1-2; 9 nucleotides line up with TRBD1. Losses at the gene ends were 2 bases for V and 0 bases for J; bases not matched to a gene: 1. The CDR3 consists of 15 residues. CDR1 and CDR2 from the germline V gene are ENHRY and SYGVKD. Written as DNA, the CDR3 is TGTGCCATCAGTGAGACAGGGGGCCCTAACTATGGCTACACCTTC. Protein product: CAISETGGPNYGYTF.

The rearrangement joins TRBV7-9 to TRBJ2-3; 13 nucleotides align to TRBD2. This CDR3 has 14 amino acids. From germline, CDR1 is SEHNR and CDR2 FQNEAQ (reference sequence). The V segment lost 5 bases and the J segment 4 bases; nucleotides outside the gene matches: 0. This chain's CDR3 is CASSGLAGADTQYF. CDR3 sequence (DNA): TGTGCCAGCAGCGGACTAGCGGGGGCAGATACGCAGTATTTT. Based on the CDR3 plus reference TRBV7-9 and TRBJ2-3, the full variable domain is DTGVSQNPRHKITKRGQNVTFRCDPISEHNRLYWYRQTLGQGPEFLTYFQNEAQLEKSRLLSDRFSAERPKGSFSTLEIQRTEQGDSAMYLCASSGLAGADTQYFGPGTRLTVL.

The chain employs TRBV18 and TRBJ2-3; D perhaps matches TRBD2 (7 bases). The germline CDR1 and CDR2 sequences are KGHSH and LQKENI. The CDR3 is 15 residues long. Between the trimmed V and J ends, which lost 0 bases and 4 bases, there was a span of 11 bases. In DNA form, the CDR3 reads TGTGCCAGCTCACCACCGGGGGGGCTCCCAGATACGCAGTATTTT. Encoded protein: CASSPPGGLPDTQYF.